This TCR beta chain was documented in a study of OX40 agonist ivuxolimab in advanced cancers. Overall study: Three dose-escalation patients had partial responses: one with hepatocellular carcinoma and two with cutaneous melanoma.

This table comes from immunoSEQ multiplex PCR, and its TCRdb copy is limited to in-frame clones, with some not included. The sample yields 90,000 or so clones, about 92% seen once. Blood sampling was done at baseline, cycle 4 day 1, and cycle 7 day 1. This TCR was recovered from an adult with an advanced solid tumor such as melanoma, head and neck, liver or kidney cancer. The sample consisted of CD4+ or CD8+ T cells sorted from blood, taken in a trial of the OX40 agonist ivuxolimab.

CDR3 loop: CASSLGSGNQPQHF. In nucleotides, the CDR3 is TGTGCCAGCAGCTTAGGTTCCGGCAATCAGCCCCAGCATTTT. The chain employs TRBV11-2 and TRBJ1-5; no firm D call. Between the trimmed V and J ends, which lost 1 base and 2 bases, there was a span of 6 bases. Germline CDR1 and CDR2: SGHAT and FQNNGV. The CDR3 spans 14 residues.